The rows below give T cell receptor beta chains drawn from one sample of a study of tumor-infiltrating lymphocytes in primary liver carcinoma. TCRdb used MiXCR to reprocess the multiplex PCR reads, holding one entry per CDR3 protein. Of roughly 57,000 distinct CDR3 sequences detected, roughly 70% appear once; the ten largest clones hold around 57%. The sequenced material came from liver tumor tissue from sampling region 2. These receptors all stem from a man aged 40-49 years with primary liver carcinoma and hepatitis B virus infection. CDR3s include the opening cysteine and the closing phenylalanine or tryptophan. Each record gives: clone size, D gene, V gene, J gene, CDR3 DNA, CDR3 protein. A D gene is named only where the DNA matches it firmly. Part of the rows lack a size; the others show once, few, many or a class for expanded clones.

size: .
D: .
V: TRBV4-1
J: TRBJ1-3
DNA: TGCGTCACCAGCCAATCGGACACCATATATTTT
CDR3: CVTSQSDTIYF

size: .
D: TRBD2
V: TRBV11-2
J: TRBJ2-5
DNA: TGCGCCAACAGCCAAATTCCTGGCGGGGGGAAAGAAACCCAGTACTTC
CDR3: CANSQIPGGGKETQYF

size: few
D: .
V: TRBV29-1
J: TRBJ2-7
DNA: TGCAGCGTTACGAGTGGATGGGGGATGCCCTACGAGCAGTACTTC
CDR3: CSVTSGWGMPYEQYF

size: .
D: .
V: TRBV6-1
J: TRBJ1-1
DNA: TGTACCAGCAAATTACAGAGGGGCACTGAAGCTTTCTTT
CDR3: CTSKLQRGTEAFF

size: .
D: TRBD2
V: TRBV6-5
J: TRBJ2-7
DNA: TGTGTCAGCAATATCTTTAGCGGGAGCTTAGCCTACGAGCAGTACTTC
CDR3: CVSNIFSGSLAYEQYF

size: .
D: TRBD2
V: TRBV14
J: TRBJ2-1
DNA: TGTGCCAGCAGCCAAACGATTGCCGGGCTAGCGGGAGTAAATGAGCAGTTCTTC
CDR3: CASSQTIAGLAGVNEQFF

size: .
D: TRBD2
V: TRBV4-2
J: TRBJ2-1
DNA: TGTGCCGGTAGCCAAGCTTGGACTAGCGGAAACAATGAGCAGTTCTTC
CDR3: CAGSQAWTSGNNEQFF

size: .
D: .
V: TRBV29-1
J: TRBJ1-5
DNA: TGCAGCGTTGACGGAGAGATCAATCAGTCCCAGCATTTT
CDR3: CSVDGEINQSQHF

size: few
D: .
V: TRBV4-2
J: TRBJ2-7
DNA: TGTGCCAGCAACCAAGATAAGGGGAGCGGCTACGAGCAGTACTTC
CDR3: CASNQDKGSGYEQYF

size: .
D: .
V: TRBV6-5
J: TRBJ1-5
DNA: TGTGCCAGCAGCTACGCTCCGAGCGATCAGCCCCAGCATTTT
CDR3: CASSYAPSDQPQHF

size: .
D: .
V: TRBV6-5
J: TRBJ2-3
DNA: TGTGCCAGCATTTTAAACAGGGCTACAGATACGCAGTATTTT
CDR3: CASILNRATDTQYF

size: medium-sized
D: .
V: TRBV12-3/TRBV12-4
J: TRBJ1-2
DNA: TGTGCCAGCAGTTTTAGGGGTTCAGCCTATGGCTACACCTTC
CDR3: CASSFRGSAYGYTF

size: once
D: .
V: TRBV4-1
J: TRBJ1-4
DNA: TGCACCAGCAGCTGGGGGCATGGGGGTGAAAAACTGTCTTTT
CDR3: CTSSWGHGGEKLSF

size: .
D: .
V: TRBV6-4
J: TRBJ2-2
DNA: TGTGCCAGCAGTGACTCGAACACCAGGGAGCTGTTTTTT
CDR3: CASSDSNTRELFF

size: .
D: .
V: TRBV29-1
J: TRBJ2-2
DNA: TGCAGCGTTGAAATGCAGTACACCGGGGGGCTGTTTTTT
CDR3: CSVEMQYTGGLFF

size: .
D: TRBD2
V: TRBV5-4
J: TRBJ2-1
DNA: TGTGCCAGCAGCTTACTAGCGGGCTCCTACAATGAGCAGTTCTTC
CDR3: CASSLLAGSYNEQFF

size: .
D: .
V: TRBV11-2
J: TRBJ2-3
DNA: TGTGCCAACAGCTCGGCGGGTGTTGGTGCGCAGTATTTT
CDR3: CANSSAGVGAQYF

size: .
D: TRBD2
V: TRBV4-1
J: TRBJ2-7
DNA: TGCGCCAACACCCAATCCCTAGCGGAGCCACTTTACGAGCAGTACTTT
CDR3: CANTQSLAEPLYEQYF

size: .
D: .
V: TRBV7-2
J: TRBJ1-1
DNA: TGTGCCAACAGCCACAAGCGGGGGGCGATGAACACTGAAGCTTTCTTT
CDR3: CANSHKRGAMNTEAFF

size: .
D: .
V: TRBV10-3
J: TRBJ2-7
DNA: TGTGCCACGTCCGAGGGAAATGAGCGGTACTTC
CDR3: CATSEGNERYF

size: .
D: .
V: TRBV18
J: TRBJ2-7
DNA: TGTGCCAGCTCACCAATAGGTGACAACTACGAGCAGTACTTC
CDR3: CASSPIGDNYEQYF

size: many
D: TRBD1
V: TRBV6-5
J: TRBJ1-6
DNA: TGTGCCAGCAGTGTACAGGGGGCGTTAATTGGGTCACCCCTCCACTTT
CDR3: CASSVQGALIGSPLHF

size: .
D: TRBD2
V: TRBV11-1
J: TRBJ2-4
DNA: TGTGCCAGCAAGTTTCCCGGGACTAGCGGGACCAAAAACATTCAATACTTC
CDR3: CASKFPGTSGTKNIQYF

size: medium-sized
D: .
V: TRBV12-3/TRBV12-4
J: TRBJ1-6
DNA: TGTGCCAGCAGTTTAGCGCCCGGTTCACCCCTCCACTTT
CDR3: CASSLAPGSPLHF

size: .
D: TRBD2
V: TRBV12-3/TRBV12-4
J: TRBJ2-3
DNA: TGTGCCTGCATTTCGCGGGAGGGGGATACGCAATATTTT
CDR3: CACISREGDTQYF

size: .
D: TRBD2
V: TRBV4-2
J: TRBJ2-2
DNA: TGTACCAGCACCCAAGGGACTAGCGTGAGTCTAAATCCCGGGGAGCTGTTTTTT
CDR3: CTSTQGTSVSLNPGELFF

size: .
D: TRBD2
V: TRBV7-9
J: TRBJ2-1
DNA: TGTGCCAACAGCCTAACCTTCTGGGCGGGAGGAGTGGGATCCTACAATGAGCAGTTCTTC
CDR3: CANSLTFWAGGVGSYNEQFF

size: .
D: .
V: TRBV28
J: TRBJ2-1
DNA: .
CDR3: CASSLWAGGTYNELFF

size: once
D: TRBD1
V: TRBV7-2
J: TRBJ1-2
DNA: TGTGCCAGCAGCTTAGCCACAGGGGATTCCTATGACTACACCTTC
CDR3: CASSLATGDSYDYTF

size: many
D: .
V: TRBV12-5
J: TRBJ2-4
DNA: TGTGCTAGTGGTTTAAGAGGGTTAGCCAAAAACATTCAGTACTTC
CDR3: CASGLRGLAKNIQYF

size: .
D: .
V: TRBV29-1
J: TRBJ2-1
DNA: TGCAGCTCCACTGGGACACAGGGCTCCAACAATGAGCAGTTCTTC
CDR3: CSSTGTQGSNNEQFF

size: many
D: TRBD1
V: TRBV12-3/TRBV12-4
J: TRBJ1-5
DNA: TGTGCCAGCAGCCAGGGGGCCTATCAGCCTCAGCATTTT
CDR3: CASSQGAYQPQHF

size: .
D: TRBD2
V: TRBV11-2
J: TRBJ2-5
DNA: TGTGCCAGCAGCTTAACGGCGGGGGGCTCGGGGGAGACCCTGTACTTC
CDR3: CASSLTAGGSGETLYF

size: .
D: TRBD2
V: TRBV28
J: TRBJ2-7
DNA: TGTGCCAGCAGCCCCCTAGGGGGACTAGCGGCTTCCTACGAGCAGTACTTC
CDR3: CASSPLGGLAASYEQYF

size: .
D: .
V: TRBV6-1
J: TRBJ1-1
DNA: TGTGCCAGCAGTCCTACAGGGTGCACTGAAGCCTTCTTT
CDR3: CASSPTGCTEAFF

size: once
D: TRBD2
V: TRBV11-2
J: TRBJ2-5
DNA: TGTACTAGCAACCAAACTCCTGGCGGGGGGAAAGAGACCCAGTGCTTC
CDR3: CTSNQTPGGGKETQCF

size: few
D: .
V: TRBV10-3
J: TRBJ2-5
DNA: TGTGCCATCAGTGAATACGGGGAGACCCAGTACTTC
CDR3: CAISEYGETQYF

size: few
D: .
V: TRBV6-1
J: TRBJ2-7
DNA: TGTGCCAGCCTCAGTACGGAGTTAAGATACGAGCAGTACTTC
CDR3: CASLSTELRYEQYF

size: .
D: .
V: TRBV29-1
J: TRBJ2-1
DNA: TGCAGCGTTGAGAGCAGCCCTGAAAGTGAGCGGTTCTTC
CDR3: CSVESSPESERFF

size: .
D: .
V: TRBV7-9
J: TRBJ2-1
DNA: TGTGTCAGCAGCTTATTCGATGAGCAGTTCTTC
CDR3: CVSSLFDEQFF

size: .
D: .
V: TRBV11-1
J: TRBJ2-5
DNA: TGTGTCAGCAGTGCACATGTGGAGGTGGAGACCCAGTACTTC
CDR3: CVSSAHVEVETQYF

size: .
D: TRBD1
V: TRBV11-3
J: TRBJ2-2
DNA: TGTGCCATTAGCTTCGACAGGGGTAACACCGGGGAGCTGTTTTTT
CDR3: CAISFDRGNTGELFF

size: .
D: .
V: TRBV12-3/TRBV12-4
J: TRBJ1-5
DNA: TGTGCCAGCAGTTTAGAGTGGGGAAATCAGCCCCAGCATTTT
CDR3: CASSLEWGNQPQHF

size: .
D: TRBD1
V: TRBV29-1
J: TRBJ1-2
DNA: TGCAGCGCCCAGGGAGGGGGCTGGGGCTATGGCTACACCTTC
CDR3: CSAQGGGWGYGYTF

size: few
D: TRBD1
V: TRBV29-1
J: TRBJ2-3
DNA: TGCGGCGTGTGGGCTAGGGGGCGCGGCACAGATACGCAGTATTTT
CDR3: CGVWARGRGTDTQYF